Below, one T cell receptor (beta chain) is given with its context. Its target is not known. Sequencing was performed with immunoSEQ multiplex PCR; in TCRdb, only in-frame clones are kept and a portion is missing. The sample contains 100,000 to 150,000 clones, 90% of which appear only once. The record originates from a study of T cell responses to AZD1222 COVID-19 vaccine. Study-level points and caveats: Sampling that yielded the repertoires occurred only after the peak T cell response.

The specimen comprised peripheral blood, sampled on day 0 of AZD1222 vaccination. The sequence came from an adult in good health.

For the CDR3, the DNA is TGCGCCAGCAGTGAGTCTGGCAAACTGAACACTGAAGCTTTCTTT. It specifies CASSESGKLNTEAFF. This chain joins TRBV10-1 and TRBJ1-1; D is undetermined. The germline V gene encodes CDR1 WNHNN and CDR2 SYGVQD (reference sequence). Trimming removed 0 bases from V and 0 bases from J, with 8 bases in between. This CDR3 comprises 15 residues.